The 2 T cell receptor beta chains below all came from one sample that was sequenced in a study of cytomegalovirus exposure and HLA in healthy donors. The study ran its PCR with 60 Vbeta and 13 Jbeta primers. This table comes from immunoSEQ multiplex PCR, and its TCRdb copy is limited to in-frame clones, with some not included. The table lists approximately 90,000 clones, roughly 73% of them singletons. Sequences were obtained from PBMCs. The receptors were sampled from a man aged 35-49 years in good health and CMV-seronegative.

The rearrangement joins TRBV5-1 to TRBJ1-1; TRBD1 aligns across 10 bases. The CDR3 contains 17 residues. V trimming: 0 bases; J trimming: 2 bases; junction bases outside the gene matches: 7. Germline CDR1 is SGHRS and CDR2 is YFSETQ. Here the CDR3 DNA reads TGCGCCAGCAGCTTGGAGGGACAGGGGAGGTCCAACACTGAAGCTTTCTTT. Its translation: CASSLEGQGRSNTEAFF.

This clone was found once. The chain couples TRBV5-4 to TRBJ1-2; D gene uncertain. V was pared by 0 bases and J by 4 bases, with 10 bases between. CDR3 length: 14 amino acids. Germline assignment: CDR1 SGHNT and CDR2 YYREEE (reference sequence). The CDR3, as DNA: TGTGCCAGCAGCTTGGGCGGGTCCGTCTATGGCTACACCTTC. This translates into CASSLGGSVYGYTF.